The rows below give T cell receptor beta chains drawn from one sample of a study of post-analysis software for immune sequencing data. TCRdb called the PCR reads again in MiXCR, with one record for every CDR3 protein. The sample yields a few hundred thousand distinct CDR3 sequences, 30% to 40% seen once. The specimen was blood. All receptors derive from a girl aged 2 to 10 with multiple sclerosis. The CDR3 runs from the conserved cysteine through the conserved F or W. A D gene is named only where the DNA matches it firmly. Expanded clones get a size class; other rows say once, few or many, or leave the size out.

clone_size,v_call,d_call,j_call,cdr3_aa,cdr3_nt
few,TRBV12-3/TRBV12-4,.,TRBJ2-3,CASTSRSSSTDTQYF,TGTGCCAGCACTTCTAGGTCATCTAGCACAGATACGCAGTATTTT
few,TRBV7-8,TRBD2,TRBJ2-3,CASSLGLAGVSDTQYF,TGTGCCAGCAGCCTAGGACTAGCGGGAGTATCAGATACGCAGTATTTT
many,TRBV6-5,TRBD1,TRBJ2-7,CASSRGQGAYEQYF,TGTGCCAGCAGTCGCGGACAGGGGGCCTACGAGCAGTACTTC
.,TRBV12-3/TRBV12-4,.,TRBJ1-2,CASSFVRNYGYTF,TGTGCCAGCAGTTTCGTCAGAAACTATGGCTACACCTTC
few,TRBV29-1,TRBD1,TRBJ2-7,CSVVGWTGVNEQYF,TGCAGCGTTGTTGGCTGGACAGGGGTCAACGAGCAGTACTTC
.,TRBV28,.,TRBJ1-4,CATSGNFATNEKRFF,TGTGCCACATCAGGGAACTTTGCAACTAATGAAAAACGGTTTTTT
few,TRBV20-1,.,TRBJ2-5,CSAHLQETQYF,TGCAGTGCCCATTTACAAGAGACCCAGTACTTC
.,TRBV5-1,.,TRBJ2-4,CASSLAGSGHIQYF,TGCGCCAGCAGCTTGGCAGGGTCCGGGCACATTCAGTACTTC
few,TRBV15,.,TRBJ1-6,CATSRRAANSPLHF,TGTGCCACCAGCAGACGTGCAGCGAATTCACCCCTCCACTTT
.,TRBV10-3,.,TRBJ2-1,CAISAGTGSGYNEQFF,TGTGCCATCAGTGCCGGTACAGGGTCCGGCTACAATGAGCAGTTCTTC
few,TRBV9,TRBD2,TRBJ2-1,CASSGTLAGEYNEQFF,TGTGCCAGCAGCGGTACCTTAGCGGGGGAGTACAATGAGCAGTTCTTC
.,TRBV7-3,TRBD2,TRBJ2-7,CASSFQAGGPYEQYF,TGTGCCAGCAGCTTTCAAGCGGGGGGACCCTACGAGCAGTACTTC
.,TRBV29-1,.,TRBJ2-6,CSVESGLGVLTF,TGCAGCGTTGAGTCTGGGCTGGGCGTCCTGACTTTC
few,TRBV3-1,TRBD2,TRBJ2-1,CASSQDWRGDNNEQFF,TGTGCCAGCAGCCAAGATTGGCGGGGGGACAACAATGAGCAGTTCTTC
many,TRBV4-1,TRBD2,TRBJ2-1,CASSQVAGGDNEQFF,TGCGCCAGCAGCCAAGTGGCGGGAGGGGACAATGAGCAGTTCTTC
.,TRBV29-1,TRBD1,TRBJ2-5,CSVLDRGRETQYF,TGCAGCGTTCTTGACAGGGGACGGGAGACCCAGTACTTC
.,TRBV28,.,TRBJ1-4,CASRTRTANEKLFF,TGTGCCAGCAGAACCCGGACAGCAAATGAAAAACTGTTTTTT
.,TRBV5-1,TRBD1,TRBJ2-5,CASSFGFGQGAGEQYF,TGCGCCAGCAGCTTTGGATTTGGACAGGGGGCAGGAGAGCAGTACTTC
.,TRBV20-1,TRBD1,TRBJ1-5,CSARGRQGGGQPQHF,TGCAGTGCTAGAGGGCGACAGGGAGGCGGACAGCCCCAGCATTTT
.,TRBV5-1,.,TRBJ1-4,CTSSLAEGGNEKLFF,TGCACCAGCAGCTTGGCCGAAGGGGGGAATGAAAAACTGTTTTTT
.,TRBV9,TRBD2,TRBJ2-7,CASSVGLPGLAGHEQYF,TGTGCCAGCAGCGTAGGGTTGCCGGGACTAGCGGGCCACGAGCAGTACTTC
few,TRBV11-2,.,TRBJ2-7,CASSIGWSSYEQYF,TGTGCCAGCAGCATCGGTTGGAGCTCCTACGAGCAGTACTTC
.,TRBV12-3/TRBV12-4,.,TRBJ1-4,CASLGRLDSGEKLFF,TGTGCCAGCCTTGGGCGACTGGACTCTGGAGAAAAACTGTTTTTT
.,TRBV14,.,TRBJ2-4,CASSQGTLLAKNIQYF,TGTGCCAGCAGCCAAGGGACATTACTAGCCAAAAACATTCAGTACTTC
.,TRBV20-1,.,TRBJ1-6,CSARLSYNSPLHF,TGCAGTGCAAGACTGTCCTATAATTCACCCCTCCACTTT
few,TRBV5-1,.,TRBJ1-1,CASSAGQVLNTEAFF,TGCGCCAGCAGCGCGGGGCAGGTGTTGAACACTGAAGCTTTCTTT
.,TRBV7-2,TRBD2,TRBJ2-1,CASSYNSGTEQFF,TGTGCCAGCAGCTATAATAGCGGGACTGAGCAGTTCTTC
many,TRBV29-1,.,TRBJ2-7,CSASVTGPYEQYF,TGCAGCGCCTCCGTGACAGGCCCATACGAGCAGTACTTC
few,TRBV7-3,.,TRBJ2-4,CASSWQGRQNIQYF,TGTGCCAGCAGCTGGCAGGGGCGTCAAAACATTCAGTACTTC
.,TRBV12-3/TRBV12-4,.,TRBJ2-5,CASSSPDSFQETQYF,TGTGCCAGCAGTTCCCCTGACAGCTTCCAAGAGACCCAGTACTTC
few,TRBV10-3,.,TRBJ2-5,CAISGQISPNEQYF,TGTGCCATCAGTGGACAGATTTCCCCCAATGAGCAGTACTTC
.,TRBV3-1,TRBD1,TRBJ1-2,CASSQGIQGYDGYTF,TGTGCCAGCAGCCAAGGCATACAGGGGTATGACGGCTACACCTTC
.,TRBV6-1,.,TRBJ1-4,CASSEVGQWGLNEKLFF,TGTGCCAGCAGTGAAGTAGGACAGTGGGGGCTTAATGAAAAACTGTTTTTT
.,TRBV12-3/TRBV12-4,.,TRBJ2-1,CASNPTAGRYSYNEQFF,TGTGCCAGCAACCCCACCGCTGGGCGGTACTCCTACAATGAGCAGTTCTTC
.,TRBV6-1,.,TRBJ2-2,CASGGRGNTGELFF,TGTGCCAGCGGGGGACGTGGGAACACCGGGGAGCTGTTTTTT